The 2 T cell receptor beta chains below were found in one sample sequenced in a study of cytomegalovirus exposure and HLA in healthy donors. PCR amplification relied on 60 Vbeta primers (plus 13 Jbeta primers). TCRdb keeps only in-frame clones here, not all; method: immunoSEQ multiplex PCR. The sample has approximately 97,000 clones, 63% seen once; the top ten hold more than 4.5%. The material sequenced was PBMCs. Every receptor here comes from a human donor in good health.

The V gene is TRBV5-1, the J gene TRBJ2-2, with a possible D match to TRBD1 (6 bases). Germline assignment: CDR1 SGHRS and CDR2 YFSETQ. This CDR3 spans 17 amino acids. V was pared by 3 bases and J by 0 bases, with 15 bases between. This CDR3 is CASSSFPGQTNTGELFF. CDR3 DNA: TGCGCCAGCAGCTCCTTTCCGGGACAAACGAACACCGGGGAGCTGTTTTTT.

This clone showed up just a few times. The V and J genes are TRBV27 and TRBJ2-7; 10 positions match TRBD2. In germline, CDR1 is MNHEY, CDR2 SMNVEV (reference sequence). The length of the CDR3 is 14 residues. The J segment lost 5 bases and the V segment lost 6 bases, leaving 7 bases of the junction unmatched. For the CDR3, the DNA is TGTGCCAGCAGCCCCCTAGCGGGGGTTCACGAGCAGTACTTC. Translated, it gives CASSPLAGVHEQYF.